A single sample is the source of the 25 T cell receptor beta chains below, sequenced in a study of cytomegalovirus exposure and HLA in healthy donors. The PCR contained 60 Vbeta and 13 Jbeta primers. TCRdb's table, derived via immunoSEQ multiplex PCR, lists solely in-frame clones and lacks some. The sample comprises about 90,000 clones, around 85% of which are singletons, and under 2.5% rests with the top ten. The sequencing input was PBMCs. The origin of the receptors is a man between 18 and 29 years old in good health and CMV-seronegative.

The CDR3 sequence: CATSRDSQSYNEQFF. The CDR3 DNA sequence: TGTGCCACCAGCAGAGATTCACAATCCTACAATGAGCAGTTCTTC. The chain is built from TRBV15 and TRBJ2-1, with D uncertain. The CDR3 contains 15 residues. Trimming left V 0 bases short and J 1 base short, with 7 bases between. Germline V gives CDR1 LNHNV, CDR2 YYDKDF (reference sequence).

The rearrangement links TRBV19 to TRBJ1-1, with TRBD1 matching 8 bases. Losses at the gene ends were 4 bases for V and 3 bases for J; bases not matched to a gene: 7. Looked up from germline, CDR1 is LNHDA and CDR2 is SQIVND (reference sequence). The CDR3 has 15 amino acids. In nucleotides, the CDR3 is TGTGCCAGTAGTAACGAGGACAGGGCGCACACTGAAGCTTTCTTT. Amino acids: CASSNEDRAHTEAFF.

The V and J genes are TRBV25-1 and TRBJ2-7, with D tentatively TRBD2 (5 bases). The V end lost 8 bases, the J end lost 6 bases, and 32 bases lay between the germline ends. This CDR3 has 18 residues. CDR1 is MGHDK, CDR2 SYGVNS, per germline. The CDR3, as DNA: TGTGCCAGCGACCCCATCCTTGGTTCGCCGACCGGAGGATGCGAGCAGTACTTC. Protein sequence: CASDPILGSPTGGCEQYF.

CDR3 in DNA: TGTGCCAGCAGTTACTCGGTCCGGGAGAGCGACAATGAGCAGTTCTTC. The encoded protein is CASSYSVRESDNEQFF. The rearrangement links TRBV6-5 to TRBJ2-1; D is possibly TRBD2 (6 bases). The germline V gene encodes CDR1 MNHEY and CDR2 SVGAGI. This CDR3 has 16 amino acids. Trimming shortened V by 0 bases and J by 5 bases, and 14 bases separated the two germline ends.

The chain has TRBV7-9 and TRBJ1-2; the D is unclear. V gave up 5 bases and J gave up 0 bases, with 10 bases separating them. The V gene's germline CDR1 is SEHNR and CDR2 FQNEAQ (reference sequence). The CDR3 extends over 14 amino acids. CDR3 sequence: CASSPPEANYGYTF. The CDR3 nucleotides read TGTGCCAGCAGCCCGCCGGAGGCTAACTATGGCTACACCTTC.

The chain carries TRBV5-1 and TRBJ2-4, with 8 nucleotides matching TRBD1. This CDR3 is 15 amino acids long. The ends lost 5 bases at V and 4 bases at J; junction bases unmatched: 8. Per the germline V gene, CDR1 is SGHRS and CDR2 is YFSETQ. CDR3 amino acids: CASSYYRDRKNIQYF. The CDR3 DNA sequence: TGCGCCAGCAGTTATTACCGGGACAGGAAAAACATTCAGTACTTC.

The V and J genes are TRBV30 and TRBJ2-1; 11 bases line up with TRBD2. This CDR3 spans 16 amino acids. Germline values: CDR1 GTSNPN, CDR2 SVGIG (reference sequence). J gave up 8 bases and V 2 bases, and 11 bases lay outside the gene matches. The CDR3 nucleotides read TGTGCCTGGAGTCCCCTACTAGCGGGAGTAATCCATGAGCAGTTCTTC. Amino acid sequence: CAWSPLLAGVIHEQFF. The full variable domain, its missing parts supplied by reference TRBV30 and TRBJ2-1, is SQTIHQWPATLVQPVGSPLSLECTVEGTSNPNLYWYRQAAGRGLQLLFYSVGIGQISSEVPQNLSASRPQDRQFILSSKKLLLSDSGFYLCAWSPLLAGVIHEQFFGPGTRLTVL.

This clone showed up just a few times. In DNA, the CDR3 is TGTGCCAGCAGCGTAGCCCCGACAGGTCTCTACGAGCAGTACTTC. This translates into CASSVAPTGLYEQYF. This sequence joins TRBV9 and TRBJ2-7, with D possibly being TRBD1 (6 bases). Trimming cost V 0 bases and J 3 bases, with 13 bases left between them. From germline, CDR1 is SGDLS and CDR2 YYNGEE. The CDR3 runs 15 residues.

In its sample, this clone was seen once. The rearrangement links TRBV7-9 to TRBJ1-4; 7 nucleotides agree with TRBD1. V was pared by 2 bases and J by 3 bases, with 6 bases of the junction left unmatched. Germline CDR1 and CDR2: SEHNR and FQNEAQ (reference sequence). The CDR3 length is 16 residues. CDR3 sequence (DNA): TGTGCCAGCAGCTTATTTATAGGGGGCTCTAATGAAAAACTGTTTTTT. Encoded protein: CASSLFIGGSNEKLFF.

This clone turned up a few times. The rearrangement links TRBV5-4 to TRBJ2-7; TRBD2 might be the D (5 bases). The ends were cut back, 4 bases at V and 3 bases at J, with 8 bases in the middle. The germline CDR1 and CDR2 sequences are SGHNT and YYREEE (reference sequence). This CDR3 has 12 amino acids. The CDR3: CASSHTSYEQYF. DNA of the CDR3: TGTGCCAGCAGCCATACTAGCTACGAGCAGTACTTC.

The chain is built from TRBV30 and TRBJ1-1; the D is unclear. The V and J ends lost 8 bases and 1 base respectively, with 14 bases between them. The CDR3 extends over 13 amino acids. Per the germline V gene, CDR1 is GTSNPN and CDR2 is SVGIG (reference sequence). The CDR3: CAHEPRGNTEAFF. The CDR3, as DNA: TGTGCCCACGAGCCCCGGGGGAACACTGAAGCTTTCTTT.

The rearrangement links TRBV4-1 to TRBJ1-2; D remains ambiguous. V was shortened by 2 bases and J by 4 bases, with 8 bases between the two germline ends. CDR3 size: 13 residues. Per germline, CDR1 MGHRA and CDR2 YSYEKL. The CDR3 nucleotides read TGCGCCAGCAGCCAAAGCCGAGTCTATGGCTACACCTTC. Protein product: CASSQSRVYGYTF.

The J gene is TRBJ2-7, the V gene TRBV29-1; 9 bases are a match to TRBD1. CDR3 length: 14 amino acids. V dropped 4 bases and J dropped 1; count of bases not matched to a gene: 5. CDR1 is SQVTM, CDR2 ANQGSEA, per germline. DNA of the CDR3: TGCAGCGTTGTGACAGGGGGTAGTTCCTACGAGCAGTACTTC. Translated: CSVVTGGSSYEQYF.

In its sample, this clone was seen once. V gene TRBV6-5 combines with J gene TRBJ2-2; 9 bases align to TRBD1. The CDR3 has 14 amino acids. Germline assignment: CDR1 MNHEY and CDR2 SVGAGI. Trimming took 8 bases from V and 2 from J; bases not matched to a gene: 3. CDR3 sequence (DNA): TGTGCCAGCCGGGGACAGGGTAACACCGGGGAGCTGTTTTTT. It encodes CASRGQGNTGELFF.

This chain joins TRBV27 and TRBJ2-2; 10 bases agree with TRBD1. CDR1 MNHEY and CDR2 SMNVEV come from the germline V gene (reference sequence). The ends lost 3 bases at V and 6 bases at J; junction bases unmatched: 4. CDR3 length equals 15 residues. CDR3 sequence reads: CASSLDRGMAGELFF. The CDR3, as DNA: TGTGCCAGCAGTTTGGACAGGGGGATGGCCGGGGAGCTGTTTTTT.

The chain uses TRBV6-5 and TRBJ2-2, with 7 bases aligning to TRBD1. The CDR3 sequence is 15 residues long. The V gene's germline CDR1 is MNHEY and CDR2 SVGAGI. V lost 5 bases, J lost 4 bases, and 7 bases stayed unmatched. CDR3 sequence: CASSQQGRATGELFF. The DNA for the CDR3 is TGTGCCAGCAGTCAACAGGGGCGGGCCACCGGGGAGCTGTTTTTT.

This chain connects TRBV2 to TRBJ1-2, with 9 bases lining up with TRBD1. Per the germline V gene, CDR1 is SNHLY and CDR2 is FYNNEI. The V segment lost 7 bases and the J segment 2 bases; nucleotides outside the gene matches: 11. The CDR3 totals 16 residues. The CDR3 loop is CASTRDRDRRNYGYTF. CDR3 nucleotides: TGTGCCAGCACCCGGGACAGGGACCGAAGAAACTATGGCTACACCTTC.

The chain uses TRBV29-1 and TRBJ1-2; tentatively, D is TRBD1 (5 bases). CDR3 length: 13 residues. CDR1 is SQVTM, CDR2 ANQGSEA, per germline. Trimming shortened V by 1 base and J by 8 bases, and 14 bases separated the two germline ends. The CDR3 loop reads CSVEGDLGGGYTF. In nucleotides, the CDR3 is TGCAGCGTTGAAGGGGACTTAGGAGGCGGCTACACCTTC.

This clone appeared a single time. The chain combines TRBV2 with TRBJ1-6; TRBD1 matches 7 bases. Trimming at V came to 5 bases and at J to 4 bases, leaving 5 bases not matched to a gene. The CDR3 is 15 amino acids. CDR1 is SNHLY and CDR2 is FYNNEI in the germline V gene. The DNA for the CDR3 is TGTGCCAGCAGTCGGACAGGAATATATAATTCACCCCTCCACTTT. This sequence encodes CASSRTGIYNSPLHF.

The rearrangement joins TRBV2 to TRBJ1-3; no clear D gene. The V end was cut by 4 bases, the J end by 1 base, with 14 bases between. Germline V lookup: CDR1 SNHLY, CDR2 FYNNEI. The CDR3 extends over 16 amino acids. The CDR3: CASSATSRDSGNTIYF. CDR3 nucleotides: TGTGCCAGCAGTGCGACCTCGAGGGATTCTGGAAACACCATATATTTT.

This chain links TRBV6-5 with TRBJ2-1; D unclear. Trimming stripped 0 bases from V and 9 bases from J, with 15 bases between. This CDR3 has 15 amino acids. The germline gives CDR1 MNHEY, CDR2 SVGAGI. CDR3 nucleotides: TGTGCCAGCAGTTACTCTGGGCAAGTTCTCGGTGAGCAGTTCTTC. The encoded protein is CASSYSGQVLGEQFF.

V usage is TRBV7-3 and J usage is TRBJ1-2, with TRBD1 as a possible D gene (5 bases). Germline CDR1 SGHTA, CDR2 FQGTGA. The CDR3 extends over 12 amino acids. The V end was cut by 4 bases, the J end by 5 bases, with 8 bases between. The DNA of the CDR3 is TGTGCCAGCAGCTCCGACAGATATGGCTACACCTTC. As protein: CASSSDRYGYTF.

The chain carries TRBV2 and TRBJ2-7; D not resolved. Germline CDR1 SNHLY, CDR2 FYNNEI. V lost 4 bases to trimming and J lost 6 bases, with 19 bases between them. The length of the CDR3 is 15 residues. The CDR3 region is CASSATFLRRGEQYF. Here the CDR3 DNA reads TGTGCCAGCAGTGCAACTTTTTTACGGAGAGGCGAGCAGTACTTC.

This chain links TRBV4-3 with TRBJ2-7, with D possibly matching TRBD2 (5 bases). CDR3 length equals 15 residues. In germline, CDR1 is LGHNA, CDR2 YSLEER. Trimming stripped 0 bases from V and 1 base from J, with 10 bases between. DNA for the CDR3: TGCGCCAGCAGCCAAGACCCTCGGGGTTCCTACGAGCAGTACTTC. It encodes CASSQDPRGSYEQYF.

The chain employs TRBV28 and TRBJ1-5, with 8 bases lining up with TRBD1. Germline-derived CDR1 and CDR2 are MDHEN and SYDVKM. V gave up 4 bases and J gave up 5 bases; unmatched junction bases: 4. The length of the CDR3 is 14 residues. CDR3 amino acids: CASSSAGGYQPQHF. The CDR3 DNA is TGTGCCAGCAGTTCGGCAGGGGGCTATCAGCCCCAGCATTTT.